This entry describes one TCR beta chain. TCRdb called the 5' RACE reads again in MiXCR, with one record for every CDR3 protein. The sample records about 320,000 distinct CDR3 sequences, around a tenth being singletons. Trimming took 9 bases from V and 8 from J; bases not matched to a gene: 7. Germline CDR1 reads WNHNN; CDR2 reads SYGVQD (reference sequence). CDR3 length equals 12 residues. The data originate from a study of CD8 T cells in ankylosing spondylitis. The TCR was taken from a female donor with ankylosing spondylitis or in good health (not recorded which). The V gene is TRBV10-1, the J gene TRBJ2-1; the match to TRBD2 covers 7 bases. The sample taken for sequencing was blood, either unsorted or a sorted T cell fraction (not recorded which). The CDR3 is CASSAGRDEQFF. The CDR3 DNA is TGCGCCAGTTCGGCAGGGAGGGATGAGCAGTTCTTC.